Included here is one T cell receptor (beta chain) sequence, with context. Its target is not known. Germline CDR1 MNHEY, CDR2 SMNVEV (reference sequence). The CDR3 totals 13 residues. V was pared by 6 bases and J by 5 bases, with 6 bases of the junction left unmatched. The sample is drawn from a study of OX40 agonist ivuxolimab in advanced cancers. Patients had blood sampled at baseline and again on cycle 4 day 1 and cycle 7 day 1. The assay was immunoSEQ multiplex PCR, and TCRdb's table has in-frame clones only and misses some. The sample holds approximately 8,800 clones; more than 60% are singletons and the top ten take about 16%. The study, taken as a whole, reports: Expanded peripheral T cell antigen specificity was not determined.

The chain carries TRBV27 and TRBJ2-7, with 8 bases identical to TRBD2. This clonotype was obtained from an adult with an advanced solid tumor such as melanoma, head and neck, liver or kidney cancer. Sample: CD4+ or CD8+ T cells sorted from blood, taken in a trial of the OX40 agonist ivuxolimab. CDR3 sequence reads: CASSPGGINEQYF. CDR3 DNA sequence: TGTGCCAGCAGCCCGGGAGGGATCAACGAGCAGTACTTC.